This T cell receptor (beta chain) was profiled in a study of blood T cell dynamics during melanoma immunotherapy. Study background: First-line therapy was either pembrolizumab or nivolumab with ipilimumab for metastatic melanoma.

This clone showed up just a few times. Clones were read by immunoSEQ multiplex PCR, and TCRdb kept only the in-frame ones, dropping some. The table has fewer than 8,000 clones, around 84% seen once. CDR3 length: 17 amino acids. V gave up 5 bases and J gave up 8 bases, with 27 bases separating them. Germline V gene data show CDR1 as MDHEN and CDR2 as SYDVKM. Regarding time point: week 3, after first cycle of checkpoint inhibitor. Sampling occurred pretreatment (T0) and at week 3 (W3), after cycle one of checkpoint blockade. The TCR originated in a human donor with melanoma. The chain is built from TRBV28 and TRBJ1-2, with a weak D call TRBD1 (6 bases). The input for sequencing was blood, taken from a patient treated with checkpoint blockade. The CDR3 DNA is TGTGCCAGCAGTCCGGGGGCTTACAGGGCCCAGGAGCGAGGCTACACCTTC. Translating gives CASSPGAYRAQERGYTF.